The next 30 T cell receptor beta chains were all read from a single sample in a study of shared clonotypes between healthy human individuals. The method was immunoSEQ multiplex PCR; TCRdb's version includes in-frame clones alone and lacks a portion of them. The sample records 850,000 to 1,200,000 clones, around 74% being singletons. The sample taken for sequencing was memory CD4+ T cells sorted from blood. Subset defined: CD45RA-negative fraction. These TCRs come from a man between 18 and 35 years old in good health.

In this sample, this clone turned up many times. The rearrangement uses TRBV6-5 and TRBJ2-3; 7 nucleotides agree with TRBD1. The CDR3 length is 13 residues. Trimming cost V 6 bases and J 6 bases; bases outside gene matches: 6. Germline CDR1 MNHEY, CDR2 SVGAGI. The CDR3 region is CASRRDSWDTQYF. The CDR3 coding sequence is TGTGCCAGCAGAAGGGACAGTTGGGATACGCAGTATTTT.

The chain uses TRBV5-1 and TRBJ2-2, with TRBD1 identical over 8 bases. The CDR3 contains 15 residues. The ends lost 4 bases at V and 4 bases at J; junction bases unmatched: 6. Germline CDR1 reads SGHRS; CDR2 reads YFSETQ. CDR3 nucleotide sequence: TGCGCCAGCAGCCCTGGCGGACAGGGCACCGGGGAGCTGTTTTTT. Protein sequence: CASSPGGQGTGELFF.

The CDR3 protein is CAWGRQGLEKLFF. Here the CDR3 DNA reads TGTGCCTGGGGAAGACAGGGGCTTGAAAAACTGTTTTTT. This chain links TRBV30 with TRBJ1-4; 8 bases agree with TRBD1. Per the germline V gene, CDR1 is GTSNPN and CDR2 is SVGIG (reference sequence). The CDR3 totals 13 residues. V dropped 5 bases and J dropped 7; count of bases not matched to a gene: 6.

The CDR3 sequence is CASSLGGAPREEKLFF. The CDR3 coding sequence is TGTGCCAGCAGCTTAGGGGGGGCCCCCCGAGAAGAAAAACTGTTTTTT. The genes are TRBV7-9 and TRBJ1-4, with D possibly TRBD1 on 6 matching bases. V was trimmed by 1 base and J by 8 bases, leaving 17 bases between them. From germline, CDR1 is SEHNR and CDR2 FQNEAQ (reference sequence). The CDR3 length is 16 residues.

The chain has TRBV18 and TRBJ2-7; D is possibly TRBD2 (5 bases). V dropped 3 bases and J dropped 3 bases, with 12 bases sitting between them. This CDR3 contains 14 residues. Germline V gene lookup returns CDR1 KGHSH and CDR2 LQKENI. The CDR3 spells CASSPPLGNYEQYF. CDR3 DNA sequence: TGTGCCAGCTCACCGCCACTAGGGAACTACGAGCAGTACTTC.

This sequence joins TRBV6-6 and TRBJ1-3, with a possible D match to TRBD1 (6 bases). The length of the CDR3 is 15 residues. Trimming cost V 7 bases and J 0 bases, with 13 bases left between them. Germline V gene lookup returns CDR1 MNHNY and CDR2 SVGAGI (reference sequence). The CDR3 protein is CASMVWGASGNTIYF. The CDR3 DNA reads as TGTGCCAGCATGGTTTGGGGGGCCTCTGGAAACACCATATATTTT.

V and J are TRBV7-9 and TRBJ2-3, with 7 bases identical to TRBD2. CDR1 and CDR2 from the germline V gene are SEHNR and FQNEAQ (reference sequence). The J segment lost 1 base and the V segment lost 4 bases, leaving 8 bases of the junction unmatched. The CDR3 sequence is 16 residues long. This CDR3 is CASSSGAGFRTDTQYF. The CDR3 DNA follows: TGTGCCAGCAGCTCAGGAGCGGGGTTTCGCACAGATACGCAGTATTTT.

This clone was counted between two and nine times. The V call is TRBV5-8, the J call TRBJ2-1; no clear D gene. This CDR3 is 12 amino acids long. Trimming cost V 6 bases and J 10 bases, with 14 bases left between them. Germline V CDR1 and CDR2: SGHTS, YDEGEE. CDR3 sequence (DNA): TGTGCCAGCAAACCCCGTGCAGGCGAGCAGTTCTTC. Its translation: CASKPRAGEQFF.

With regard to this clone: An end of the junction does not agree with germline; a read error may underlie this. This chain connects TRBV30 to TRBJ1-2; no definite D call. CDR3 size: 12 residues. Per the germline V gene, CDR1 is GTSNPN and CDR2 is SVGIG (reference sequence). This CDR3 reads CVLQKFSYSYTF. CDR3 nucleotide sequence: TGTGTCCTCCAGAAGTTCAGCTATAGCTACACCTTC.

The V call is TRBV6-1, the J call TRBJ2-5; 14 bases map to TRBD2. Unmatched junction bases numbered 3, after V lost 4 bases and J lost 2 bases. CDR3 size: 16 residues. Germline CDR1 MNHNS, CDR2 SASEGT. The CDR3 DNA reads as TGTGCCAGCAGTGTGACTAGCGGGGGGGTTCAAGAGACCCAGTACTTC. It is translated as CASSVTSGGVQETQYF.

In its sample, this clone was seen a few times. A far more abundant clone sits one base away, making this likely a read error. This sample also contains other DNA sequences that code for the same CDR3. The rearrangement joins TRBV7-2 to TRBJ1-1; possible D gene TRBD1, 5 bases. The CDR3 loop spans 14 amino acids. The germline CDR1 and CDR2 sequences are SGHTA and FQGNSA. The V gene lost 3 bases and the J gene lost 2 bases, with 10 bases spanning the gap. This CDR3 is CASSFAGPNTEAFF. The CDR3 region has the DNA TGTGCCAGCAGCTTTGCAGGGCCAAACACTGAAGCTTTCTTT. Looking up the rest from reference TRBV7-2 and TRBJ1-1 gives the full variable domain: GAGVSQSPSNKVTEKGKDVELRCDPISGHTALYWYRQSLGQGLEFLIYFQGNSAPDKSGLPSDRFSAERTGGSVSTLTIQRTQQEDSAVYLCASSFAGPNTEAFFGQGTRLTVV.

The chain uses TRBV2 and TRBJ2-2; unclear D gene. Germline V lookup: CDR1 SNHLY, CDR2 FYNNEI. CDR3 length equals 14 residues. Trimming removed 5 bases from V and 2 bases from J, with 9 bases in between. The DNA of the CDR3 is TGTGCCAGCAGTCCGGACGGTAACACCGGGGAGCTGTTTTTT. Translating gives CASSPDGNTGELFF.

The J gene is TRBJ2-5, the V gene TRBV28, with 9 bases fitting TRBD1. The CDR3 totals 16 residues. CDR1 MDHEN and CDR2 SYDVKM come from the germline V gene. V shed 4 bases, J shed 0 bases, and the junction held 6 bases outside the gene matches. In nucleotides, the CDR3 is TGTGCCAGCAGTTCCACAGGGGGCGTTGACCAAGAGACCCAGTACTTC. This sequence encodes CASSSTGGVDQETQYF.

The chain is built from TRBV5-6 and TRBJ1-5; weak D call: TRBD1 (5 bases). The germline CDR1 and CDR2 sequences are SGHDT and YYEEEE. Trimming cost V 4 bases and J 1 base, with 15 bases left between them. CDR3 length: 16 residues. CDR3 residues: CASSRTGGISNQPQHF. CDR3 sequence (DNA): TGTGCCAGCAGCCGGACCGGGGGTATAAGCAATCAGCCCCAGCATTTT.

The chain couples TRBV2 to TRBJ2-7; perhaps TRBD2 as D (5 bases). The germline CDR1 and CDR2 sequences are SNHLY and FYNNEI. The CDR3 sequence is 15 residues long. V lost 6 bases and J lost 6, with 21 bases in between. Written as DNA, the CDR3 is TGTGCCAGCAGGACTACCAATACGGGTGGTAGCGAGCAGTACTTC. Translation gives CASRTTNTGGSEQYF. The full variable domain, rest sourced from reference TRBV2 and TRBJ2-7, is EPEVTQTPSHQVTQMGQEVILRCVPISNHLYFYWYRQILGQKVEFLVSFYNNEISEKSEIFDDQFSVERPDGSNFTLKIRSTKLEDSAMYFCASRTTNTGGSEQYFGPGTRLTVT.

This chain uses TRBV11-2 with TRBJ2-5, with 8 bases identical to TRBD2. This CDR3 is built from 15 residues. Germline V gene data show CDR1 as SGHAT and CDR2 as FQNNGV. V gave up 2 bases and J gave up 5 bases; unmatched junction bases: 7. CDR3 loop: CASSLTSGAVETQYF. CDR3 DNA: TGTGCCAGCAGCTTAACTAGCGGAGCAGTGGAGACCCAGTACTTC.

Worth noting for this clone: Other nucleotide sequences in the sample specify the same CDR3. This chain uses TRBV5-6 with TRBJ2-7; perhaps TRBD2 as D (6 bases). In germline, CDR1 is SGHDT, CDR2 YYEEEE. Trimming shortened V by 4 bases and J by 3 bases, and 11 bases separated the two germline ends. The CDR3 loop spans 13 amino acids. Written as DNA, the CDR3 is TGTGCCAGCAGCCTGGGGGGAGTCTACGAGCAGTACTTC. Its protein product is CASSLGGVYEQYF.

The chain combines TRBV5-5 with TRBJ1-5; TRBD1 is a possible D gene (5 bases). The germline V gene encodes CDR1 SGHKS and CDR2 YYEKEE (reference sequence). There are 15 residues in the CDR3. The V end was cut by 4 bases, the J end by 1 base, with 12 bases between. The chain's CDR3 is CASSPGRESNQPQHF. The CDR3 bases are TGTGCCAGCAGCCCGGGACGGGAGAGCAATCAGCCCCAGCATTTT. Based on the CDR3 plus reference TRBV5-5 and TRBJ1-5, the full variable domain is DAGVTQSPTHLIKTRGQQVTLRCSPISGHKSVSWYQQVLGQGPQFIFQYYEKEERGRGNFPDRFSARQFPNYSSELNVNALLLGDSALYLCASSPGRESNQPQHFGDGTRLSIL.

On this clone itself: This specimen includes other DNA sequences encoding the same CDR3. The V and J genes are TRBV18 and TRBJ2-7; no firm D call. The V gene's germline CDR1 is KGHSH and CDR2 LQKENI. This CDR3 region has 12 residues. Trimming stripped 2 bases from V and 2 bases from J, with 4 bases between. The CDR3 reads CASSPGPYEQYF. As DNA, the CDR3 is TGTGCCAGCTCACCAGGACCCTACGAGCAGTACTTC.

V is TRBV30 and J is TRBJ1-1; D uncertain. Trimming cost V 4 bases and J 0 bases, with 9 bases left between them. Germline V CDR1 and CDR2: GTSNPN, SVGIG (reference sequence). The CDR3 has 13 amino acids. The CDR3 DNA sequence: TGTGCCTGGACGTCCTTTATGAACACTGAAGCTTTCTTT. Protein sequence: CAWTSFMNTEAFF.

In the case of this clone: One junction end disagrees with the germline gene, perhaps due to a read error. J is TRBJ2-1 and V is TRBV7-3; no clear D gene. Per germline, CDR1 SGHTA and CDR2 FQGTGA. The CDR3 length is 15 residues. CDR3 in DNA: TGTGCCAGCAGCCTAACATACGCCTCCTACAATGAGCAGTTCTTC. Encoded protein: CASSLTYASYNEQFF. The whole variable domain, remainder taken from reference TRBV7-3 and TRBJ2-1, is GAGVSQTPSNKVTEKGKYVELRCDPISGHTALYWYRQSLGQGPEFLIYFQGTGAADDSGLPNDRFFAVRPEGSVSTLKIQRTERGDSAVYLCASSLTYASYNEQFFGPGTRLTVL.

The rearrangement joins TRBV10-2 to TRBJ2-1; 10 bases agree with TRBD2. CDR1 is WSHSY, CDR2 SAAADI, per germline. The CDR3 loop spans 16 amino acids. V dropped 7 bases and J dropped 6; count of bases not matched to a gene: 12. CDR3 protein: CASTNPPSGRGNEQFF. DNA for the CDR3: TGCGCCAGCACCAACCCCCCTAGCGGGAGAGGCAATGAGCAGTTCTTC.

This clone was detected only a few times. Other nucleotide sequences in the sample specify the same CDR3. J is TRBJ1-5 and V is TRBV6-1; 7 bases match TRBD1. The CDR3 totals 13 residues. Trimming cost V 3 bases and J 4 bases; bases outside gene matches: 0. The germline CDR1 and CDR2 sequences are MNHNS and SASEGT. The CDR3 DNA reads TGTGCCAGCAGTGAGGACAGGAATCAGCCCCAGCATTTT. This encodes CASSEDRNQPQHF.

In DNA form, the CDR3 reads TGTGCCTGGAGTACAGGGGGCTCCTACGAGCAGTACTTC. Translating it yields CAWSTGGSYEQYF. The rearrangement uses TRBV30 and TRBJ2-5; TRBD1 aligns across 8 bases. The J call may be in error: the DNA end matches TRBJ2-7 better. Germline V gene data show CDR1 as GTSNPN and CDR2 as SVGIG (reference sequence). This CDR3 has 13 amino acids.

DNA for the CDR3: TGTGCCAGCAGCCCGGCCCAGGGGGCGTCCTCCTATAATTCACCCCTCCACTTT. Its protein product is CASSPAQGASSYNSPLHF. The J gene is TRBJ1-6, the V gene TRBV28; 8 bases match TRBD1. The CDR3 sequence is 18 residues long. Per germline, CDR1 MDHEN and CDR2 SYDVKM. The trim removed 6 bases at V and 0 bases at J, leaving 10 bases unmatched.

This clone was detected only a few times. This chain connects TRBV19 to TRBJ1-5; TRBD1 aligns across 7 bases. The CDR3 loop spans 16 amino acids. The V segment lost 3 bases and the J segment 4 bases; nucleotides outside the gene matches: 9. In germline, CDR1 is LNHDA, CDR2 SQIVND (reference sequence). CDR3 residues: CASSILSGGRNQPQHF. The CDR3 bases are TGTGCCAGTAGTATTTTGTCAGGGGGAAGGAATCAGCCCCAGCATTTT.

This clone was seen a single time. This chain uses TRBV28 with TRBJ1-5; TRBD1 matches 9 bases. Germline trimming cut 4 bases from V and 7 bases from J; bases unmatched to any gene: 8. Germline assignment: CDR1 MDHEN and CDR2 SYDVKM. The CDR3 sequence is 15 residues long. The CDR3 DNA sequence: TGTGCCAGCAGTTCCATTGGACAGGGGAACCAGCCCCAGCATTTT. Amino acid sequence: CASSSIGQGNQPQHF.

This chain links TRBV2 with TRBJ2-3; possibly TRBD1 for D (6 bases). Germline lookup yields CDR1 SNHLY and CDR2 FYNNEI. V was trimmed by 6 bases and J by 3 bases, leaving 10 bases between them. The CDR3 loop spans 13 amino acids. Written as DNA, the CDR3 is TGTGCCAGCAGCAACAGGGTAACAGATACGCAGTATTTT. Translation: CASSNRVTDTQYF.

This clone occurred once. This same CDR3 is encoded by further DNA sequences in the sample. The chain couples TRBV2 to TRBJ2-3; no firm D call. The CDR3 runs to 11 residues. Germline-derived CDR1 and CDR2 are SNHLY and FYNNEI. Trimming took off 7 bases at V and 2 bases at J, with 4 bases between the two ends. CDR3 protein: CASTLTDTQYF. DNA for the CDR3: TGTGCCAGCACGCTCACAGATACGCAGTATTTT.

This chain uses TRBV9 with TRBJ1-1, with a weak D call TRBD1 (6 bases). The germline V gene encodes CDR1 SGDLS and CDR2 YYNGEE. The CDR3 has 17 amino acids. V dropped 4 bases and J dropped 1 base, with 20 bases sitting between them. CDR3: CASSNRLAPRGNTEAFF. The CDR3 DNA follows: TGTGCCAGCAGCAACCGCCTCGCTCCCAGGGGGAACACTGAAGCTTTCTTT.